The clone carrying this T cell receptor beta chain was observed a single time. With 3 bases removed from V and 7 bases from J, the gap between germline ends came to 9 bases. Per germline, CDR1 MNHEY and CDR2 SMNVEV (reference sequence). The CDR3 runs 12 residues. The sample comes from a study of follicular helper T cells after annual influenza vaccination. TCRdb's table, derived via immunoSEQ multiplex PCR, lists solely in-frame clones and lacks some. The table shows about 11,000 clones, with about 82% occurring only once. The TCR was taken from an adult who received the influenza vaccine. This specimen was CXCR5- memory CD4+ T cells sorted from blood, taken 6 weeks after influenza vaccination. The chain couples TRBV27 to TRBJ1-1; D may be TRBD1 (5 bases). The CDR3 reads CASSLAGGEAFF. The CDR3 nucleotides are TGTGCCAGCAGTTTGGCGGGGGGTGAAGCTTTCTTT.